This T cell receptor (beta chain) was captured in a study of OX40 agonist ivuxolimab in advanced cancers. Study-level information: Therapy given before enrollment (anti-PD-1, anti-PD-L1 or anti-CTLA-4) was allowed, and around 44% had some. Study observations and caveats: Antigen specificity was not determined for the expanded peripheral T cells.

As for this clone: The target antigen is unknown.

Repertoires were generated with immunoSEQ multiplex PCR, while TCRdb's copy carries only in-frame clones and drops some. The sample yields about 83,000 clones, about 88% seen once. This CDR3 has 15 residues. The germline V gene encodes CDR1 MNHEY and CDR2 SVGAGI. V was shortened by 2 bases and J by 11 bases, with 21 bases between the two germline ends. Blood specimens came from baseline, cycle 4 day 1, and cycle 7 day 1. Here the sequenced sample was CD4+ or CD8+ T cells sorted from blood, taken in a trial of the OX40 agonist ivuxolimab. The chain combines TRBV6-5 with TRBJ2-5; possible D gene TRBD2, 7 bases. This receptor was taken from an adult with an advanced solid tumor such as melanoma, head and neck, liver or kidney cancer. The CDR3 DNA is TGTGCCAGCAGTTACAAGGGGGGGGCAGTATATGAGCAGTACTTC. Residues: CASSYKGGAVYEQYF.